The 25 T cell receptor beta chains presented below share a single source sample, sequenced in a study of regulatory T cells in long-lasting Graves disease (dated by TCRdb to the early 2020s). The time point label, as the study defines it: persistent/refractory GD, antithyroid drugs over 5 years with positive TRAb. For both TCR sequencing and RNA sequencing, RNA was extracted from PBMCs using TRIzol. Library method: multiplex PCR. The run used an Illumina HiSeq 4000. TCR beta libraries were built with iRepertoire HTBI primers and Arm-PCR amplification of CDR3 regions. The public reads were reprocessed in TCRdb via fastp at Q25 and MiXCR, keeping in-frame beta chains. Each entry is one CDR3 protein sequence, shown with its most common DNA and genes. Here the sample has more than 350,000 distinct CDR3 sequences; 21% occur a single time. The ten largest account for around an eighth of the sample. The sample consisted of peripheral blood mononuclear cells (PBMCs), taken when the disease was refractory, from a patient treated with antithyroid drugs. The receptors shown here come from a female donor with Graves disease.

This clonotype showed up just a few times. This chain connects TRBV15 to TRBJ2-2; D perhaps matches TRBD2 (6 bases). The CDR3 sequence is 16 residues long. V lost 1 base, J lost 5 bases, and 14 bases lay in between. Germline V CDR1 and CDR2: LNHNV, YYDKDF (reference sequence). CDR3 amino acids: CATSRGGEIGTGELFF. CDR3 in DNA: TGTGCCACCAGCAGAGGCGGGGAGATTGGGACCGGGGAGCTGTTTTTT.

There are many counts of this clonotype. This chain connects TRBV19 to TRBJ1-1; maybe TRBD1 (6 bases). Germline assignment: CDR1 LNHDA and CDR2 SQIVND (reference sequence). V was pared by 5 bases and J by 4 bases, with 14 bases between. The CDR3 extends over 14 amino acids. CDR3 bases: TGTGCCAGTAGTCGCGTGGGGGCGAGCACTGAAGCTTTCTTT. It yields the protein CASSRVGASTEAFF.

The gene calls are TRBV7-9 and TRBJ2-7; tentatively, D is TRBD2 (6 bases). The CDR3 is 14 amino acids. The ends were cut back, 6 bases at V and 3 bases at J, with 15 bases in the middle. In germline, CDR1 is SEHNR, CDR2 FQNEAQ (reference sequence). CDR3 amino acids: CASRWGRTDYEQYF. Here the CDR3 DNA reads TGTGCCAGCAGATGGGGGAGGACGGACTACGAGCAGTACTTC. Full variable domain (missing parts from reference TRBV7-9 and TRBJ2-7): DTGVSQNPRHKITKRGQNVTFRCDPISEHNRLYWYRQTLGQGPEFLTYFQNEAQLEKSRLLSDRFSAERPKGSFSTLEIQRTEQGDSAMYLCASRWGRTDYEQYFGPGTRLTVT.

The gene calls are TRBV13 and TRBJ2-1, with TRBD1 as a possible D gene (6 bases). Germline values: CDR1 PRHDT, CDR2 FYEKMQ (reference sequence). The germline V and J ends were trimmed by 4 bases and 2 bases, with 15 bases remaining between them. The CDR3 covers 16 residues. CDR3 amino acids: CASSSGNRVTYNEQFF. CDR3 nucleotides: TGTGCCAGCAGCTCGGGAAACAGGGTCACCTACAATGAGCAGTTCTTC. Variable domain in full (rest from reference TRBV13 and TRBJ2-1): AAGVIQSPRHLIKEKRETATLKCYPIPRHDTVYWYQQGPGQDPQFLISFYEKMQSDKGSIPDRFSAQQFSDYHSELNMSSLELGDSALYFCASSSGNRVTYNEQFFGPGTRLTVL.

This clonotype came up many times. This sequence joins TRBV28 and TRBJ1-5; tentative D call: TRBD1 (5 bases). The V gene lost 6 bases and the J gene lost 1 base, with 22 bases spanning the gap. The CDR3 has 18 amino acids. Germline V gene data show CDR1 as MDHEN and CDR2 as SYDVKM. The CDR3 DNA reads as TGTGCCAGCAGCAGGGTTGGTTTCGGGGCGGAGAGCAATCAGCCCCAGCATTTT. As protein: CASSRVGFGAESNQPQHF.

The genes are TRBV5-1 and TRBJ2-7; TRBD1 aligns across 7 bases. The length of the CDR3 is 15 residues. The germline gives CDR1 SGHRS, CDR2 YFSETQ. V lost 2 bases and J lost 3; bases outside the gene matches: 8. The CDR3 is CASSFTQGDHYEQYF. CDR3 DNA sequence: TGCGCCAGCAGCTTTACCCAGGGGGATCACTACGAGCAGTACTTC.

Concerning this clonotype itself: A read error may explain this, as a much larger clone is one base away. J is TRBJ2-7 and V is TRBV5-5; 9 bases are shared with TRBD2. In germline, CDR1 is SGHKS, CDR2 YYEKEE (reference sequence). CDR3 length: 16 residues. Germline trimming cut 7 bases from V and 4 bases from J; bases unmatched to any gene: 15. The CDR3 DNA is TGTGCCAGCTCCGCATGGATAGCGGGAGATTATTACGAGCAGTACTTC. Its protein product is CASSAWIAGDYYEQYF.

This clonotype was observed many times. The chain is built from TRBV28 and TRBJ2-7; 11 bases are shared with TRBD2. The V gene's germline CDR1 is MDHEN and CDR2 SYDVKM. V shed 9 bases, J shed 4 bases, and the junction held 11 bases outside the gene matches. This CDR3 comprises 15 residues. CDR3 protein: CASSRLAGGRYEQYF. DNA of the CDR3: TGTGCCAGTTCACGTCTAGCGGGAGGACGATACGAGCAGTACTTC.

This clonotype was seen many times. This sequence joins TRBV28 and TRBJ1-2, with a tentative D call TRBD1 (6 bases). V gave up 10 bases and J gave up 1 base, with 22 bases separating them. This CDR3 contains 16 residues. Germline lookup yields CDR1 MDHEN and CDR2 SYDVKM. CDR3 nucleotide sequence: TGTGCCATACGCCCTTTTTACAGGGAGGTTAACTATGGCTACACCTTC. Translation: CAIRPFYREVNYGYTF.

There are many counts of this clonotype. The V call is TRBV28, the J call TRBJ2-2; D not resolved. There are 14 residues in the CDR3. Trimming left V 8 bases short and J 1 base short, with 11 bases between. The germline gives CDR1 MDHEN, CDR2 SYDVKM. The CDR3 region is CASHPPVNTGELFF. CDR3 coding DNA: TGTGCCAGCCATCCCCCAGTGAACACCGGGGAGCTGTTTTTT.

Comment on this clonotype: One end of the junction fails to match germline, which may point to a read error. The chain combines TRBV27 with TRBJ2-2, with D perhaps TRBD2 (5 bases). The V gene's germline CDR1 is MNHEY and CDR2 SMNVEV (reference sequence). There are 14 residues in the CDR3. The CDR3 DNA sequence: TGTGCCAGCAGTTTAGGGCCGAACACCGGGGAGCTGCTTTTT. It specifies CASSLGPNTGELLF.

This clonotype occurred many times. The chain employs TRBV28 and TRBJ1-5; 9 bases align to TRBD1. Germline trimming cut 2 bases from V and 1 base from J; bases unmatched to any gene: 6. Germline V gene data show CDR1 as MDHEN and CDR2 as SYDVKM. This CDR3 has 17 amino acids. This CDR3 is CASSLGGTGYSNQPQHF. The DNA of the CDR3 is TGTGCCAGCAGTTTAGGGGGGACAGGGTACAGCAATCAGCCCCAGCATTTT. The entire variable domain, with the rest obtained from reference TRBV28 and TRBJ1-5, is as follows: DVKVTQSSRYLVKRTGEKVFLECVQDMDHENMFWYRQDPGLGLRLIYFSYDVKMKEKGDIPEGYSVSREKKERFSLILESASTNQTSMYLCASSLGGTGYSNQPQHFGDGTRLSIL.

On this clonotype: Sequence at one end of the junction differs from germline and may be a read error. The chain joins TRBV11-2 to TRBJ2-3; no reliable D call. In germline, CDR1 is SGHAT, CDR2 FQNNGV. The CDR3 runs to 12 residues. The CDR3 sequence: CASNLGRGTQYF. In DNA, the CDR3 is TGTGCCAGCAACTTAGGTAGAGGTACGCAGTATTTT.

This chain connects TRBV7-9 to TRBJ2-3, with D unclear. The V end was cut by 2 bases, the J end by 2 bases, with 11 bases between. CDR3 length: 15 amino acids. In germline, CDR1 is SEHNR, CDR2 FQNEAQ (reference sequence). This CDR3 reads CASSLTQSYTDTQYF. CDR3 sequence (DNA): TGTGCCAGCAGCTTAACACAGTCCTACACAGATACGCAGTATTTT.

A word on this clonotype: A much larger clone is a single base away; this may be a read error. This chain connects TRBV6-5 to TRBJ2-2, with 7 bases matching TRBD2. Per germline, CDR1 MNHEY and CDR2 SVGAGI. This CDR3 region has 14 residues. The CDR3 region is CASSYRGRSGEPFF. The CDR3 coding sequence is TGTGCCAGCAGTTACAGGGGTCGGAGCGGGGAGCCGTTTTTT.

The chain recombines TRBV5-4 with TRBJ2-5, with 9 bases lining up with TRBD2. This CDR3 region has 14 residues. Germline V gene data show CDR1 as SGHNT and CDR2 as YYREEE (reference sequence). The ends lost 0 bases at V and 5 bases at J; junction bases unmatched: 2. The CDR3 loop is CASSLEREAETQYF. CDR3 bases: TGTGCCAGCAGCTTGGAGCGGGAGGCTGAGACCCAGTACTTC.

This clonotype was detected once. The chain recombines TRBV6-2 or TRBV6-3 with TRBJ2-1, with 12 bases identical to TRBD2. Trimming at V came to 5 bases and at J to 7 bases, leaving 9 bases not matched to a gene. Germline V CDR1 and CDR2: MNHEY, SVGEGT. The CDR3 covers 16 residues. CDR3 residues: CASSEKTSGRGNEQFF. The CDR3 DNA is TGTGCCAGCAGTGAAAAGACTAGCGGGAGAGGAAATGAGCAGTTCTTC.

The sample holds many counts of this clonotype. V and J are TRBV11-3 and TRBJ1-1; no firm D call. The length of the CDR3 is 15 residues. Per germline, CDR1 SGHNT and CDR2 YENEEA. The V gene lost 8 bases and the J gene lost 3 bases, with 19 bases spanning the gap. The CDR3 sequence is CASPVGPHRDTEAFF. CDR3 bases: TGTGCCAGCCCCGTGGGCCCCCATCGGGACACTGAAGCTTTCTTT.

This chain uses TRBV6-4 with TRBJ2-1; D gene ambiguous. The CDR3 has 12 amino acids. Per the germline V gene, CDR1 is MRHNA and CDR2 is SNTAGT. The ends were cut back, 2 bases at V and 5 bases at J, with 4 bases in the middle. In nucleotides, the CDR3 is TGTGCCAGCAGTGACAGGAACAATGAGCAGTTCTTC. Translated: CASSDRNNEQFF.

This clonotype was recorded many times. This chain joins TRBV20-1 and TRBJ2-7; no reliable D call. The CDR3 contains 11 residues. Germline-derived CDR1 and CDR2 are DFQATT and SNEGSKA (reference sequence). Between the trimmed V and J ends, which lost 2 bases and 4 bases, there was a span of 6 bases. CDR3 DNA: TGCAGTGCTAGATACAGATACGAGCAGTACTTC. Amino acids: CSARYRYEQYF.

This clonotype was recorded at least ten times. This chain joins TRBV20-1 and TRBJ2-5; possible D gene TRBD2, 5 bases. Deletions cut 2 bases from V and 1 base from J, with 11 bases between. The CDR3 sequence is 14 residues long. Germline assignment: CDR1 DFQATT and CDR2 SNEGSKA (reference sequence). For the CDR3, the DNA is TGCAGTGCTAGACCGCAGCGGAGCCAAGAGACCCAGTACTTC. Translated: CSARPQRSQETQYF.

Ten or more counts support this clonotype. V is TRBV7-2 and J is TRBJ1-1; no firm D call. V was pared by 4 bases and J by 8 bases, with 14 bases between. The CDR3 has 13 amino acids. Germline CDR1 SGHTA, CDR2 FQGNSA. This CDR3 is CASSSALTNEAFF. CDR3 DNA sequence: TGTGCCAGCAGCTCCGCACTGACAAACGAAGCTTTCTTT.

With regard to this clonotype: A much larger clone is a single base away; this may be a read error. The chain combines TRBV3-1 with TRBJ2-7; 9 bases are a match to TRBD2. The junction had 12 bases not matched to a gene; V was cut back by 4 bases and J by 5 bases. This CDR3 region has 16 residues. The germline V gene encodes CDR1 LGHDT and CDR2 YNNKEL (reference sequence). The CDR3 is CASSRGLKREVDEQYF. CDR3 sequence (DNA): TGTGCCAGCAGCCGAGGACTCAAGCGGGAGGTTGACGAGCAGTACTTC.

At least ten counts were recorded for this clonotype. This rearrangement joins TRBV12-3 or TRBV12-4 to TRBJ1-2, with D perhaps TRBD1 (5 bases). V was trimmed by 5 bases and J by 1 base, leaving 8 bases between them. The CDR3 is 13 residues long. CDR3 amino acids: CASSGAFNYGYTF. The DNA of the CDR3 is TGTGCCAGCAGTGGGGCATTTAACTATGGCTACACCTTC.

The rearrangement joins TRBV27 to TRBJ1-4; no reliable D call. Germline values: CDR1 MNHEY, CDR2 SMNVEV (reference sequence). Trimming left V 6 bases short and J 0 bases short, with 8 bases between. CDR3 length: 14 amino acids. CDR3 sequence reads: CASRHLATNEKLFF. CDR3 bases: TGTGCCAGCAGGCACCTGGCAACTAATGAAAAACTGTTTTTT.